These T cell receptor beta chains were read from a single sample in a study of T cells in Graves' hyperthyroidism and ophthalmopathy. TCRdb independently ran MiXCR on the multiplex PCR reads; one entry per CDR3 protein. Among 400,000 to 500,000 distinct CDR3 sequences listed, roughly an eighth were seen once. The sequencing input was blood. Every receptor here comes from a woman aged 18 to 35 with Graves' hyperthyroidism. The CDR3 runs from the conserved cysteine through the conserved F or W. The order of the fields is V gene, D gene, clone size, J gene, CDR3 protein, CDR3 DNA. D genes are given only for firm matches. Only part of the rows carry a size: once, few, many, or a class if the clone is expanded.

>TRBV18|-|-|TRBJ1-1
CASAQRDSPQGAFF
TGTGCCAGCGCACAACGGGATTCCCCCCAGGGGGCTTTCTTT
>TRBV11-2|-|many|TRBJ1-5
CASSLDLTGNQPQHF
TGTGCCAGCAGCTTAGATCTCACAGGCAATCAGCCCCAGCATTTT
>TRBV7-8|-|many|TRBJ1-1
CASSLAATREPNTEAFF
TGTGCCAGCAGCTTAGCGGCAACCAGGGAGCCGAACACTGAAGCTTTCTTT
>TRBV18|-|-|TRBJ2-5
CASSPQSGEETQYF
TGTGCCAGCTCACCACAGTCAGGGGAGGAGACCCAGTACTTC
>TRBV20-1|TRBD2|few|TRBJ2-1
CSASSAGGPVDNDEQFF
TGCAGTGCTAGTTCAGCGGGAGGGCCCGTGGACAACGATGAGCAGTTCTTC
>TRBV12-3/TRBV12-4|-|many|TRBJ1-1
CASSSGHRSTEAFF
TGTGCCAGCAGTTCGGGACATAGGTCGACTGAAGCTTTCTTT
>TRBV2|TRBD1|many|TRBJ1-1
CASSSTGRVSEAFF
TGTGCCAGCAGTTCGACAGGGAGGGTCTCTGAAGCTTTCTTT
>TRBV4-1|-|many|TRBJ1-2
CASSQLTGPLYGYTF
TGCGCCAGCAGCCAATTGACAGGTCCCCTCTATGGCTACACCTTC
>TRBV5-8|-|-|TRBJ1-5
CASSKRNQPQHF
TGTGCCAGCAGTAAGAGAAATCAGCCCCAGCATTTT
>TRBV12-3/TRBV12-4|-|many|TRBJ2-2
CASTRMQRFPELFF
TGTGCCAGCACCCGGATGCAGCGTTTTCCGGAGCTGTTTTTT
>TRBV19|-|-|TRBJ2-7
CASSMRVISYEQYF
TGTGCCAGTAGTATGCGGGTCATCTCCTACGAGCAGTACTTC
>TRBV5-4|-|-|TRBJ2-7
CASSGGDEQYF
TGTGCCAGCAGCGGGGGCGACGAGCAGTACTTC
>TRBV7-8|-|few|TRBJ2-3
CASSGRGRIDTQYF
TGTGCCAGCAGCGGTCGGGGCCGCATAGATACGCAGTATTTT
>TRBV11-3|-|many|TRBJ2-2
CASSLDDRVANTGELFF
TGTGCCAGCAGCTTAGATGATAGGGTGGCGAACACCGGGGAGCTGTTTTTT
>TRBV6-1|TRBD1|-|TRBJ1-2
CASRPDREARYGYTF
TGTGCCAGCAGGCCAGACAGGGAGGCGCGCTATGGCTACACCTTC
>TRBV27|TRBD2|few|TRBJ2-1
CASSLGLAGEVEQFF
TGTGCCAGCAGTTTAGGACTAGCGGGAGAGGTTGAGCAGTTCTTC
>TRBV5-1|TRBD2|-|TRBJ2-5
CASSGSGKYQETQYF
TGCGCCAGCAGCGGTAGCGGGAAGTACCAAGAGACCCAGTACTTC
>TRBV11-2|-|many|TRBJ1-2
CASSLAPNYGYTF
TGTGCCAGCAGCTTAGCTCCTAACTATGGCTACACCTTC
>TRBV7-9|TRBD1|many|TRBJ2-3
CASSFLQGATDTQYF
TGTGCCAGCAGCTTTCTCCAGGGGGCAACAGATACGCAGTATTTT
>TRBV5-1|-|few|TRBJ2-2
CASSLARTGGGELFF
TGCGCCAGCAGCTTGGCCAGGACTGGTGGCGGGGAGCTGTTTTTT
>TRBV7-3|-|-|TRBJ2-2
CASSFLGGGELFF
TGTGCCAGCAGCTTTTTGGGGGGCGGGGAGCTGTTTTTT
>TRBV7-7|-|few|TRBJ2-3
CASSSLGLRTDTQYF
TGTGCTAGCAGTTCCTTGGGACTTCGCACAGATACGCAGTATTTT
>TRBV12-3/TRBV12-4|-|-|TRBJ2-1
CASTEGQNNEQFF
TGTGCCAGCACCGAAGGACAGAACAATGAGCAGTTCTTC
>TRBV3-1|-|few|TRBJ2-1
CASSQDRTEQFF
TGTGCCAGCAGCCAAGACCGGACTGAGCAGTTCTTC
>TRBV12-3/TRBV12-4|TRBD2|many|TRBJ2-3
CAITRGELKTDTQYF
TGTGCCATCACCCGGGGGGAGTTGAAGACAGATACGCAGTATTTT
>TRBV2|-|many|TRBJ2-1
CASSDGLFEQFF
TGTGCCAGCAGTGACGGACTATTTGAGCAGTTCTTC
>TRBV20-1|-|few|TRBJ2-3
CSARPGGTSTDTQYF
TGCAGTGCTAGACCCGGGGGTACTAGCACAGATACGCAGTATTTT
>TRBV27|TRBD2|many|TRBJ2-1
CASSLTPSGSGEQFF
TGTGCCAGCAGTTTAACCCCTAGCGGGAGTGGAGAGCAGTTCTTC
>TRBV25-1|-|few|TRBJ2-1
CASSVTYNEQFF
TGTGCCAGCAGTGTTACATACAATGAGCAGTTCTTC
>TRBV6-1|TRBD1|few|TRBJ1-1
CASRTGTGLTEAFF
TGTGCCAGCAGGACCGGGACAGGACTCACTGAAGCTTTCTTT
>TRBV11-2|TRBD2|many|TRBJ2-2
CASSFPTSGRGSGELFF
TGTGCCAGCAGCTTCCCTACTAGCGGGAGGGGGTCTGGGGAGCTGTTTTTT
>TRBV20-1|-|many|TRBJ1-5
CSARVGRGLNQPQHF
TGCAGTGCTAGAGTGGGCAGGGGATTAAATCAGCCCCAGCATTTT
>TRBV29-1|TRBD1|-|TRBJ2-4
CSVETGQGVGNIQYF
TGCAGCGTTGAAACGGGACAGGGGGTTGGAAACATTCAGTACTTC
>TRBV19|-|-|TRBJ2-3
CASRTDNYYTDTQYF
TGTGCCAGTAGGACGGACAATTACTACACAGATACGCAGTATTTT
>TRBV19|TRBD2|many|TRBJ2-5
CASSALAEQETQYF
TGTGCCAGTAGTGCCCTAGCGGAACAAGAGACCCAGTACTTC
>TRBV9|TRBD2|many|TRBJ2-1
CASSVALAGDNEQFF
TGTGCCAGCAGCGTAGCACTAGCGGGGGACAATGAGCAGTTCTTC
>TRBV12-3/TRBV12-4|TRBD2|many|TRBJ2-1
CASTTGGGNNEQFF
TGTGCCAGCACTACGGGGGGAGGGAACAATGAGCAGTTCTTC
>TRBV12-5|-|many|TRBJ2-2
CASAPTRMGFRGGELFF
TGTGCTAGTGCTCCCACGAGGATGGGGTTTCGTGGCGGGGAGCTGTTTTTT
>TRBV7-8|-|few|TRBJ1-2
CASSSIYGYTF
TGTGCCAGCAGCTCCATATATGGCTACACCTTC
>TRBV27|-|many|TRBJ2-1
CASSLSFGIVGGEQFF
TGTGCCAGCAGTTTATCTTTTGGGATTGTTGGGGGAGAGCAGTTCTTC
>TRBV6-6|-|-|TRBJ1-2
CASSYTGGDGYTF
TGTGCCAGCAGTTACACAGGAGGGGATGGCTACACCTTC
>TRBV5-1|-|few|TRBJ1-4
CASSLQDKEKLFF
TGCGCCAGCAGCTTACAGGATAAGGAAAAACTGTTTTTT
>TRBV11-1|TRBD1|many|TRBJ2-5
CASRVGTAKETQYF
TGTGCCAGCAGGGTTGGGACAGCCAAGGAGACCCAGTACTTC
>TRBV19|-|many|TRBJ1-1
CASSIRGGLWTEAFF
TGTGCCAGTAGTATACGGGGGGGATTGTGGACTGAAGCTTTCTTT
>TRBV19|-|few|TRBJ1-1
CASSIDRGTEAFF
TGTGCCAGTAGTATAGATCGGGGGACTGAAGCTTTCTTT
>TRBV12-3/TRBV12-4|TRBD1|-|TRBJ1-2
CASSRGQGDPNYGYTF
TGTGCCAGCAGCCGGGGACAGGGGGACCCTAACTATGGCTACACCTTC
>TRBV12-3/TRBV12-4|TRBD1|many|TRBJ1-1
CASIRRQGTEAFF
TGTGCCAGCATTAGGAGACAGGGCACTGAAGCTTTCTTT
>TRBV30|-|many|TRBJ1-2
CAWSKGLIYGYTF
TGTGCCTGGAGTAAGGGACTTATTTATGGCTACACCTTC
>TRBV19|-|many|TRBJ2-1
CASSIGAMGNEQFF
TGTGCCAGTAGTATCGGGGCCATGGGGAATGAGCAGTTCTTC
>TRBV14|TRBD2|few|TRBJ2-1
CASSLLSGVNEQFF
TGTGCCAGCAGCCTTCTTAGCGGGGTTAATGAGCAGTTCTTC
>TRBV29-1|-|many|TRBJ1-2
CSLGQGSNYGYTF
TGCAGCCTGGGCCAGGGGTCTAACTATGGCTACACCTTC
>TRBV6-2/TRBV6-3|-|many|TRBJ2-1
CASSYDSDEQFF
TGTGCCAGCAGTTACGATTCAGATGAGCAGTTCTTC